This is a list of T cell receptor beta chains from one sample in a study of CD8 T cells in Susac syndrome. MiXCR, applied by TCRdb to the immunoSEQ multiplex PCR reads, yields one record per CDR3 protein. The data show roughly 80,000 distinct CDR3 sequences, approximately 93% seen once. The sample was CD8+ T cells from PBMCs. These receptors all stem from a human donor with Susac syndrome. CDR3s include the opening cysteine and the closing phenylalanine or tryptophan. D genes are given only for firm matches. Size is omitted from some rows. Given values are once, few, many or a class for expanded clones.

cdr3_length: 12; j_call: TRBJ2-5; v_call: TRBV7-9; d_call: .; clone_size: .; cdr3_aa: CASSPVRETQYF; cdr3_nt: TGTGCCAGCAGCCCGGTTCGAGAGACCCAGTACTTC
cdr3_length: 17; j_call: TRBJ2-5; v_call: TRBV29-1; d_call: TRBD2; clone_size: .; cdr3_aa: CSVEGWLAGGHEETQYF; cdr3_nt: TGCAGCGTTGAAGGGTGGCTAGCGGGGGGGCACGAAGAGACCCAGTACTTC
cdr3_length: 15; j_call: TRBJ1-2; v_call: TRBV6-2/TRBV6-3; d_call: .; clone_size: .; cdr3_aa: CASSGQFRIFYGYTF; cdr3_nt: TGTGCCAGCAGTGGACAATTCAGGATCTTCTATGGCTACACCTTC
cdr3_length: 12; j_call: TRBJ2-7; v_call: TRBV9; d_call: .; clone_size: .; cdr3_aa: CASSADTYEQYF; cdr3_nt: TGTGCCAGCAGCGCCGACACCTACGAGCAGTACTTC
cdr3_length: 14; j_call: TRBJ2-7; v_call: TRBV30; d_call: .; clone_size: .; cdr3_aa: CAWRKWDSTYEQYF; cdr3_nt: TGTGCCTGGAGAAAATGGGACTCTACCTACGAGCAGTACTTC
cdr3_length: 15; j_call: TRBJ1-4; v_call: TRBV5-1; d_call: .; clone_size: .; cdr3_aa: CAGLRGTATNEKLFF; cdr3_nt: TGCGCCGGCCTCCGGGGGACTGCAACTAATGAAAAACTGTTTTTT
cdr3_length: 13; j_call: TRBJ1-2; v_call: TRBV5-4; d_call: .; clone_size: .; cdr3_aa: CASSFDRGDLYTF; cdr3_nt: TGTGCCAGCAGCTTCGACAGAGGGGATCTCTACACCTTC
cdr3_length: 13; j_call: TRBJ1-2; v_call: TRBV3-1; d_call: TRBD1; clone_size: once; cdr3_aa: CASSPWDREGYTF; cdr3_nt: TGTGCCAGCAGCCCCTGGGACAGGGAAGGCTACACCTTC
cdr3_length: 15; j_call: TRBJ2-3; v_call: TRBV27; d_call: .; clone_size: .; cdr3_aa: CASSARVASTDTQYF; cdr3_nt: TGTGCCAGCAGTGCTAGGGTGGCCAGCACAGATACGCAGTATTTT
cdr3_length: 14; j_call: TRBJ2-7; v_call: TRBV5-1; d_call: TRBD1; clone_size: .; cdr3_aa: CASSPGQGSYEQYF; cdr3_nt: TGTGCCAGCAGCCCTGGACAGGGCTCCTACGAGCAGTACTTC
cdr3_length: 17; j_call: TRBJ1-4; v_call: TRBV4-3; d_call: TRBD1; clone_size: .; cdr3_aa: CASSAGTGGTANEKLFF; cdr3_nt: TGCGCCAGCAGCGCCGGGACAGGGGGCACGGCTAATGAAAAACTGTTTTTT
cdr3_length: 13; j_call: TRBJ2-2; v_call: TRBV29-1; d_call: .; clone_size: .; cdr3_aa: CSVPDTNTGELFF; cdr3_nt: TGCAGCGTTCCGGACACGAACACCGGGGAGCTGTTTTTT
cdr3_length: 13; j_call: TRBJ1-5; v_call: TRBV9; d_call: .; clone_size: .; cdr3_aa: CASSEAGNQPQHF; cdr3_nt: TGTGCCAGCAGCGAGGCGGGCAATCAGCCCCAGCATTTT
cdr3_length: 14; j_call: TRBJ2-5; v_call: TRBV28; d_call: TRBD1; clone_size: .; cdr3_aa: CASSRQGSGETQYF; cdr3_nt: TGTGCCAGCAGTCGACAGGGTTCCGGGGAGACCCAGTACTTC
cdr3_length: 14; j_call: TRBJ2-7; v_call: TRBV27; d_call: TRBD1; clone_size: .; cdr3_aa: CASVSWDRTYEQYF; cdr3_nt: TGTGCCAGCGTTTCTTGGGACAGGACCTACGAGCAGTACTTC
cdr3_length: 12; j_call: TRBJ1-2; v_call: TRBV12-5; d_call: .; clone_size: .; cdr3_aa: CASGPGGHGYTF; cdr3_nt: TGTGCTAGTGGACCGGGGGGGCATGGCTACACCTTC
cdr3_length: 12; j_call: TRBJ2-7; v_call: TRBV7-9; d_call: .; clone_size: once; cdr3_aa: CASSPPWDEQYF; cdr3_nt: TGTGCCAGCAGCCCCCCGTGGGACGAGCAGTACTTC
cdr3_length: 13; j_call: TRBJ2-7; v_call: TRBV6-2/TRBV6-3; d_call: .; clone_size: .; cdr3_aa: CATRDTPRDEQYF; cdr3_nt: TGTGCCACGCGGGATACTCCGCGGGACGAGCAGTACTTC
cdr3_length: 16; j_call: TRBJ2-3; v_call: TRBV2; d_call: TRBD1; clone_size: once; cdr3_aa: CASSEVGDRGTDTQYF; cdr3_nt: TGTGCCAGCAGTGAAGTAGGGGACAGGGGAACAGATACGCAGTATTTT
cdr3_length: 13; j_call: TRBJ1-2; v_call: TRBV13; d_call: .; clone_size: .; cdr3_aa: CASTSQGNYGYTF; cdr3_nt: TGTGCCAGCACGTCGCAGGGAAACTATGGCTACACCTTC
cdr3_length: 14; j_call: TRBJ1-6; v_call: TRBV6-5; d_call: TRBD1; clone_size: .; cdr3_aa: CASSPGGWDSPLHF; cdr3_nt: TGTGCCAGCAGTCCAGGGGGCTGGGATTCACCCCTCCACTTT
cdr3_length: 12; j_call: TRBJ1-1; v_call: TRBV29-1; d_call: TRBD1; clone_size: .; cdr3_aa: CSVEDRGPEAFF; cdr3_nt: TGCAGCGTTGAGGACAGGGGGCCAGAAGCTTTCTTT
cdr3_length: 14; j_call: TRBJ2-2; v_call: TRBV6-5; d_call: .; clone_size: .; cdr3_aa: CASSYSTYTGELFF; cdr3_nt: TGTGCCAGCAGTTACTCGACGTACACCGGGGAGCTGTTTTTT
cdr3_length: 14; j_call: TRBJ2-7; v_call: TRBV5-1; d_call: .; clone_size: .; cdr3_aa: CASSLSQVFYEQYF; cdr3_nt: TGCGCCAGCAGCTTGTCTCAGGTTTTCTACGAGCAGTACTTC
cdr3_length: 13; j_call: TRBJ2-7; v_call: TRBV29-1; d_call: .; clone_size: .; cdr3_aa: CSVAGGGVYEQYF; cdr3_nt: TGCAGCGTTGCTGGGGGCGGCGTGTACGAGCAGTACTTC
cdr3_length: 14; j_call: TRBJ1-6; v_call: TRBV5-4; d_call: .; clone_size: .; cdr3_aa: CASSPWGDNSPLHF; cdr3_nt: TGTGCCAGCAGCCCGTGGGGAGATAATTCACCCCTCCACTTT
cdr3_length: 13; j_call: TRBJ2-1; v_call: TRBV5-1; d_call: .; clone_size: .; cdr3_aa: CASRQGTYNEQFF; cdr3_nt: TGCGCCAGCAGACAGGGAACCTACAATGAGCAGTTCTTC
cdr3_length: 17; j_call: TRBJ2-1; v_call: TRBV20-1; d_call: TRBD1; clone_size: .; cdr3_aa: CSARARARDRGRGEQFF; cdr3_nt: TGCAGTGCTAGAGCCCGGGCCAGGGACAGGGGGCGCGGTGAGCAGTTCTTC
cdr3_length: 12; j_call: TRBJ2-3; v_call: TRBV6-5; d_call: .; clone_size: .; cdr3_aa: CASSYGTDTQYF; cdr3_nt: TGTGCCAGCAGTTACGGCACAGATACGCAGTATTTT
cdr3_length: 14; j_call: TRBJ2-7; v_call: TRBV6-5; d_call: TRBD1; clone_size: few; cdr3_aa: CASSSGTGLYEQYF; cdr3_nt: TGTGCCAGCTCTTCCGGGACAGGTCTCTACGAGCAGTACTTC
cdr3_length: 13; j_call: TRBJ1-2; v_call: TRBV6-1; d_call: .; clone_size: .; cdr3_aa: CASRARTAEGYTF; cdr3_nt: TGTGCCAGCAGAGCCCGGACAGCGGAAGGCTACACCTTC
cdr3_length: 19; j_call: TRBJ2-6; v_call: TRBV15; d_call: .; clone_size: .; cdr3_aa: CATSRTPGTELSGANVLTF; cdr3_nt: TGTGCCACCAGCAGAACCCCCGGGACGGAGCTCTCTGGGGCCAACGTCCTGACTTTC
cdr3_length: 14; j_call: TRBJ1-4; v_call: TRBV28; d_call: TRBD1; clone_size: .; cdr3_aa: CASSLYRGGEKLFF; cdr3_nt: TGTGCCAGCAGTTTGTACAGGGGTGGCGAAAAACTGTTTTTT
cdr3_length: 16; j_call: TRBJ1-3; v_call: TRBV6-5; d_call: .; clone_size: once; cdr3_aa: CASSSRQVISGNTIYF; cdr3_nt: TGTGCCAGCAGTTCGCGACAGGTGATCTCTGGAAACACCATATATTTT
cdr3_length: 12; j_call: TRBJ1-5; v_call: TRBV7-9; d_call: .; clone_size: .; cdr3_aa: CASSHGDQPQHF; cdr3_nt: TGTGCCAGCAGCCACGGGGACCAGCCCCAGCATTTT
cdr3_length: 15; j_call: TRBJ1-5; v_call: TRBV28; d_call: .; clone_size: .; cdr3_aa: CASSPVLATNQPQHF; cdr3_nt: TGTGCCAGCAGCCCGGTCCTGGCGACGAATCAGCCCCAGCATTTT
cdr3_length: 17; j_call: TRBJ2-1; v_call: TRBV3-1; d_call: TRBD2; clone_size: .; cdr3_aa: CASSQDLRSGGYNEQFF; cdr3_nt: TGTGCCAGCAGCCAAGACCTTAGGAGCGGGGGATACAATGAGCAGTTCTTC
cdr3_length: 17; j_call: TRBJ1-1; v_call: TRBV5-1; d_call: .; clone_size: once; cdr3_aa: CASSLVGPRAPNTEAFF; cdr3_nt: TGCGCCAGCAGCTTGGTTGGCCCCAGGGCTCCGAACACTGAAGCTTTCTTT
cdr3_length: 13; j_call: TRBJ2-7; v_call: TRBV7-9; d_call: .; clone_size: .; cdr3_aa: CASGSAFTYEQYF; cdr3_nt: TGTGCCAGCGGTAGTGCATTTACCTACGAGCAGTACTTC
cdr3_length: 14; j_call: TRBJ1-1; v_call: TRBV4-1; d_call: .; clone_size: .; cdr3_aa: CASSQTGLNTEAFF; cdr3_nt: TGCGCCAGCAGCCAAACAGGGTTGAACACTGAAGCTTTCTTT
cdr3_length: 14; j_call: TRBJ1-1; v_call: TRBV27; d_call: .; clone_size: .; cdr3_aa: CASSFSFGSAEAFF; cdr3_nt: TGTGCCAGCAGTTTCTCTTTCGGGAGCGCTGAAGCTTTCTTT